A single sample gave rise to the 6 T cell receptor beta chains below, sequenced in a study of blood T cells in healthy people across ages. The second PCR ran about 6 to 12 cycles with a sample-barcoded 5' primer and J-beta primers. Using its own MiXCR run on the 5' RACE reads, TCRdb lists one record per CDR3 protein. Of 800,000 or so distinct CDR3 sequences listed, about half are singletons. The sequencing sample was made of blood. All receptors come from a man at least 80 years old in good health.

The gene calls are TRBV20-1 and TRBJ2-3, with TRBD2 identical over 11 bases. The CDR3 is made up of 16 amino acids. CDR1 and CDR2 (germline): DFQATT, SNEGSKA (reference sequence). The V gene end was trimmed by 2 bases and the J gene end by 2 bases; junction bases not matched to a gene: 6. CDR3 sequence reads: CSARKWTSGFTDTQYF. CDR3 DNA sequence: TGCAGTGCTAGAAAATGGACTAGCGGGTTCACAGATACGCAGTATTTT.

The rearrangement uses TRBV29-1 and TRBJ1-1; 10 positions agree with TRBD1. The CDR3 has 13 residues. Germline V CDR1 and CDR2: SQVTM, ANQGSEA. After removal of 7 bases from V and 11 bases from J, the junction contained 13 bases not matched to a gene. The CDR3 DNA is TGCAGCGCCCTGGACGGACAGGGGGATGAGGCTTTCTTT. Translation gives CSALDGQGDEAFF.

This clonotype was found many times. CDR3 amino acids: CASSQDRGDEQYF. The CDR3 DNA reads TGTGCCAGCAGCCAAGATAGAGGGGACGAGCAGTACTTC. The J gene is TRBJ2-7, the V gene TRBV3-1; TRBD1 or TRBD2 may be the D gene (5 bases each). V was pared by 0 bases and J by 5 bases, with 8 bases between. CDR1 and CDR2 from the germline V gene are LGHDT and YNNKEL (reference sequence). This CDR3 region has 13 residues.

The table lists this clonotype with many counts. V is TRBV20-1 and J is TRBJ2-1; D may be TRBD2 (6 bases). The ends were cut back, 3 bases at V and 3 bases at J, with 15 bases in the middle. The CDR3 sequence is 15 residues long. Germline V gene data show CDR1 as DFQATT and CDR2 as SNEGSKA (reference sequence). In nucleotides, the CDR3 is TGCAGTGCTAGCCCTTTGCGGGGTAACTACAATGAGCAGTTCTTC. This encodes CSASPLRGNYNEQFF.

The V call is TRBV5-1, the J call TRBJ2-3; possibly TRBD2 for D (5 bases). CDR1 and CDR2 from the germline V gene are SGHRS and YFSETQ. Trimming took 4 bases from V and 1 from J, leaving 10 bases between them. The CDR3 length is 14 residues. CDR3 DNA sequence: TGCGCCAGCAGCACCGGACTTCGCACAGATACGCAGTATTTT. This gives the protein CASSTGLRTDTQYF.

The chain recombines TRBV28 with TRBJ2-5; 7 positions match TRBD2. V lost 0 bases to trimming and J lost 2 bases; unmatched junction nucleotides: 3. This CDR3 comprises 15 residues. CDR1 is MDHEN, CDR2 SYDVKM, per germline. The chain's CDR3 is CASSLWGGLQETQYF. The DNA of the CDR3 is TGTGCCAGCAGTTTATGGGGGGGACTACAAGAGACCCAGTACTTC.